This entry lists 21 T cell receptor beta chains sequenced from one sample in a study of blood T cells in healthy people across ages. With a J-beta primer mix and a sample-barcoded 5' primer, a second PCR ran about 7 to 11 cycles. TCRdb recomputed calls from the 5' RACE reads with MiXCR, one row per CDR3 protein. There are 700,000 to 950,000 distinct CDR3 sequences in the sample; approximately 39% occur only once, and roughly 20% lies in the top ten. Sequenced input: blood. Every receptor here comes from a woman aged 60-70 years in good health.

This chain uses TRBV6-6 with TRBJ2-7; tentatively, D is TRBD1 (6 bases). CDR1 and CDR2 (germline): MNHNY, SVGAGI (reference sequence). V gave up 6 bases and J gave up 2 bases, with 14 bases separating them. The CDR3 contains 14 residues. CDR3 sequence (DNA): TGTGCCAGCAGGAACGACAGGCCTACCTACGAGCAGTACTTC. Its protein product is CASRNDRPTYEQYF.

This chain uses TRBV12-3 or TRBV12-4 with TRBJ2-1; no reliable D call. V lost 1 base and J lost 10, with 14 bases in between. The CDR3 spans 14 residues. CDR3 in amino acids: CASSLGATNGEQFF. The DNA for the CDR3 is TGTGCCAGCAGTTTAGGGGCCACTAACGGCGAGCAGTTCTTC.

This chain joins TRBV6-2 or TRBV6-3 and TRBJ2-7; the D gene is possibly TRBD1 (6 bases). Germline V gene data show CDR1 as MNHEY and CDR2 as SVGEGT. V lost 8 bases and J 2 bases, leaving 13 bases between the germline ends. The CDR3 runs 13 residues. The CDR3 loop reads CASGWQGTYEQYF. As DNA, the CDR3 is TGTGCCAGCGGGTGGCAGGGGACCTACGAGCAGTACTTC.

The chain is built from TRBV5-1 and TRBJ2-5; 11 bases map to TRBD2. V gave up 0 bases and J gave up 5 bases; unmatched junction bases: 6. The CDR3 extends over 16 amino acids. CDR1 and CDR2 (germline): SGHRS, YFSETQ. DNA for the CDR3: TGCGCCAGCAGCTTGGGGGACCTAGCGGGAGGTGAGACCCAGTACTTC. Its protein is CASSLGDLAGGETQYF.

CDR3 region: CASSQGQGPPYEQYF. Here the CDR3 DNA reads TGTGCCAGCAGTCAAGGACAGGGGCCTCCCTACGAGCAGTACTTC. The chain is built from TRBV6-5 and TRBJ2-7; TRBD1 agrees at 9 bases. CDR1 and CDR2 (germline): MNHEY, SVGAGI. This CDR3 region has 15 residues. J was trimmed by 2 bases and V by 5 bases; bases with no gene match: 7.

This clonotype has ten or more counts. V gene TRBV10-3 combines with J gene TRBJ2-7; D not certain. The V end was cut by 8 bases, the J end by 0 bases, with 11 bases between. In germline, CDR1 is ENHRY, CDR2 SYGVKD. This CDR3 is built from 13 residues. The CDR3 spells CAISSDNSYEQYF. In nucleotides, the CDR3 is TGTGCCATCTCCTCAGACAACTCCTACGAGCAGTACTTC.

Comment on this clonotype: One junction end does not reproduce the germline sequence, and a read error may be involved. V gene TRBV18 combines with J gene TRBJ2-5; the match to TRBD1 covers 7 bases. CDR1 is KGHSH and CDR2 is LQKENI in the germline V gene. The CDR3 totals 14 residues. In DNA form, the CDR3 reads TGTGTCAGCTCTGGGACAGCTCTTCAAGAGACCCAGTACTTC. Translated: CVSSGTALQETQYF.

About this clonotype: An end of the junction does not agree with germline; a read error may underlie this. J is TRBJ1-1 and V is TRBV7-7; D unresolved. The CDR3 spans 14 residues. CDR1 SSHAT and CDR2 FNYEAQ come from the germline V gene (reference sequence). CDR3 region: CASSPVGVATEAFF. CDR3 sequence (DNA): TGTGCTAGCAGCCCCGTTGGGGTGGCCACTGAAGCTTTCTTT.

CDR3 in DNA: TGCGCCAGCAGCCCCGGGGAGGGGACCTACGAGCAGTACTTC. Translated, it gives CASSPGEGTYEQYF. The chain recombines TRBV5-1 with TRBJ2-7, with 7 positions matching TRBD2. J gave up 2 bases and V 4 bases, and 6 bases lay outside the gene matches. Germline values: CDR1 SGHRS, CDR2 YFSETQ. CDR3 size: 14 residues.

This clonotype was recorded only once. V and J are TRBV7-3 and TRBJ1-1, with D possibly matching TRBD1 (5 bases). From germline, CDR1 is SGHTA and CDR2 FQGTGA. The CDR3 is 13 amino acids. V shed 4 bases and J shed 4 bases, with 10 bases lying between them. Here the CDR3 reads CASSSQDSTEAFF. CDR3 sequence (DNA): TGTGCCAGCAGCTCACAGGATAGCACTGAAGCTTTCTTT.

This clonotype was found many times. The rearrangement uses TRBV6-2 or TRBV6-3 and TRBJ1-1; D gene unclear. CDR1 MNHEY and CDR2 SVGEGT come from the germline V gene. V was pared by 5 bases and J by 7 bases, with 14 bases between. The CDR3 covers 13 residues. The CDR3 region is CASSPQNPGEAFF. The CDR3 DNA reads as TGTGCCAGCAGTCCCCAAAATCCCGGTGAAGCTTTCTTT.

The chain couples TRBV2 to TRBJ1-5, with a tentative D call TRBD1 (5 bases). Per germline, CDR1 SNHLY and CDR2 FYNNEI. Trimming took off 8 bases at V and 1 base at J, with 9 bases between the two ends. The CDR3 loop spans 13 amino acids. This chain's CDR3 is CASGAASNQPQHF. CDR3 DNA sequence: TGTGCCAGCGGGGCGGCGAGCAATCAGCCCCAGCATTTT.

This clonotype was counted a few times. The chain has TRBV12-3 or TRBV12-4 and TRBJ1-2, with 7 bases fitting TRBD1. With V trimmed by 7 bases and J by 0 bases, 8 bases remained unmatched. The CDR3 extends over 15 amino acids. CDR3 nucleotide sequence: TGTGCCAGCACCTGGGACAGCAACGCTAACTATGGCTACACCTTC. Its translation: CASTWDSNANYGYTF.

The rearrangement links TRBV30 to TRBJ2-7; 11 bases line up with TRBD1. With V trimmed by 7 bases and J by 1 base, 6 bases remained unmatched. Germline V gene lookup returns CDR1 GTSNPN and CDR2 SVGIG (reference sequence). The CDR3 contains 14 residues. CDR3 sequence: CASPGTGGSYEQYF. The CDR3 DNA reads as TGTGCCTCCCCCGGGACAGGGGGATCCTACGAGCAGTACTTC.

The chain uses TRBV6-4 and TRBJ2-1; D unclear. Deletions cut 5 bases from V and 9 bases from J, with 14 bases between. The germline V gene has CDR1 MRHNA and CDR2 SNTAGT. The length of the CDR3 is 13 residues. The DNA of the CDR3 is TGTGCCAGCAGTATAGAAGAGAATCGTGAGCAGTTCTTC. Translating gives CASSIEENREQFF.

This chain uses TRBV27 with TRBJ1-2; no clear D gene. Germline assignment: CDR1 MNHEY and CDR2 SMNVEV (reference sequence). This CDR3 region has 15 residues. Trimming cost V 6 bases and J 6 bases, with 20 bases left between them. CDR3 loop: CASRHQTSRGDGYTF. The CDR3 DNA reads TGTGCCAGCAGACACCAGACCTCCCGCGGGGATGGCTACACCTTC.

V is TRBV5-1 and J is TRBJ1-6; D is undetermined. The CDR3 consists of 14 residues. V was clipped by 2 bases and J by 8 bases, with 11 bases between them. CDR1 SGHRS and CDR2 YFSETQ come from the germline V gene. CDR3 sequence (DNA): TGCGCCAGCAGCTTCACCGGTGGGGATTCACCCCTCCACTTT. This encodes CASSFTGGDSPLHF.

The chain combines TRBV6-6 with TRBJ2-3; D is ambiguous. Germline V gives CDR1 MNHNY, CDR2 SVGAGI (reference sequence). The CDR3 consists of 14 residues. Trimming pared 6 bases from V and 2 bases from J, leaving 12 bases between. CDR3 protein: CASRRVTDTDTQYF. As DNA, the CDR3 is TGTGCCAGCAGAAGGGTAACAGACACAGATACGCAGTATTTT.

This clonotype has only a few counts. This chain links TRBV20-1 with TRBJ2-1; 8 nucleotides align to TRBD1. CDR1 and CDR2 (germline): DFQATT, SNEGSKA (reference sequence). This CDR3 comprises 14 residues. V shed 3 bases and J 5 bases; nucleotides not matched to a gene: 6. CDR3 protein: CSASQDRADNEQFF. DNA for the CDR3: TGCAGTGCTAGTCAGGACAGGGCTGACAATGAGCAGTTCTTC.

The chain links TRBV4-2 to TRBJ2-3; 10 nucleotides match TRBD2. Germline loops: CDR1 LGHNA, CDR2 YNFKEQ. The CDR3 is 16 residues long. Trimming took 1 base from V and 4 from J; bases not matched to a gene: 5. The CDR3 nucleotides are TGTGCCAGCAGCCAAGCTAGCGGGAGTGGCGCAGATACGCAGTATTTT. Its translation: CASSQASGSGADTQYF.

This clonotype appeared a single time. CDR3 sequence reads: CASSVRGTRTDTQYF. The CDR3 DNA is TGCGCCAGCAGCGTCAGAGGGACCCGAACAGATACGCAGTATTTT. V usage is TRBV5-1 and J usage is TRBJ2-3; D is possibly TRBD1 or TRBD2 (5 bases each). CDR3 length equals 15 residues. V was trimmed by 4 bases and J by 3 bases, leaving 15 bases between them. Germline V gene sequence: CDR1 SGHRS, CDR2 YFSETQ. The entire variable domain, with the rest obtained from reference TRBV5-1 and TRBJ2-3, is as follows: KAGVTQTPRYLIKTRGQQVTLSCSPISGHRSVSWYQQTPGQGLQFLFEYFSETQRNKGNFPGRFSGRQFSNSRSEMNVSTLELGDSALYLCASSVRGTRTDTQYFGPGTRLTVL.